This T cell receptor beta chain comes out of a study of a mutant IDH1 vaccine in newly diagnosed glioma. Produced via immunoSEQ multiplex PCR; TCRdb's table is partial and in-frame only. This sample has 50,000 to 70,000 clones, with less than 90% found just once. Time point: week 35, safety follow-up. With topical imiquimod, each dose of the vaccine consisted of 300 ug of mutant IDH1 20-mer peptide. There are 17 residues in the CDR3. V shed 5 bases, J shed 3 bases, and the junction held 11 bases outside the gene matches. Germline V gene lookup returns CDR1 SEHNR and CDR2 FQNEAQ (reference sequence). With regard to this clone: Antigen: not known.

The sequenced sample was PBMCs, obtained from a glioma patient whose treatment included an IDH1 peptide vaccine. This receptor was obtained from a middle-aged man with glioma. The V call is TRBV7-9, the J call TRBJ1-1; 11 bases fit TRBD1. CDR3 loop: CASSTGQGARLDTEAFF. Here the CDR3 DNA reads TGTGCCAGCAGCACAGGACAGGGGGCGCGATTGGACACTGAAGCTTTCTTT. Combining the CDR3 with reference TRBV7-9 and TRBJ1-1 gives the whole variable domain DTGVSQNPRHKITKRGQNVTFRCDPISEHNRLYWYRQTLGQGPEFLTYFQNEAQLEKSRLLSDRFSAERPKGSFSTLEIQRTEQGDSAMYLCASSTGQGARLDTEAFFGQGTRLTVV.